This T cell receptor beta chain is from a study of metastatic and nonmetastatic thyroid tumors. As to this clone: The junction differs from germline at one of its ends, possibly a read error.

TCRdb ran MiXCR on the PCR reads. Among tens of thousands of clones listed, 30% were seen once. Each patient went into thyroid surgery without having received any treatment. Sequenced: blood. The clonotype comes from a female donor with papillary thyroid cancer or a benign thyroid nodule (not recorded which). Some clones in this sample may be carry-over from other donors' samples.

The CDR3 DNA reads TGTGCCAGCAGCTTAACGAGCTTCTCGGTTGGGGAGCTATTTTTT. Residues: CASSLTSFSVGELFF. The chain joins TRBV7-3 to TRBJ2-2; tentatively, D is TRBD2 (5 bases). Germline V gene sequence: CDR1 SGHTA, CDR2 FQGTGA. The CDR3 runs 15 residues.